This TCR beta chain was captured by sequencing in a study of response to subunit inactivated influenza vaccine. With 6 bases clipped from V and 6 bases from J, the junction kept 10 bases outside the gene matches. The CDR3 contains 15 residues. TCRdb re-derived calls from the RT-PCR reads in MiXCR, one entry per CDR3 protein. The sample comprises 500,000 to 600,000 distinct CDR3 sequences, around 13% of which are singletons, and more than 9.5% rests with the top ten. This clonotype was seen more than once but under ten times. The rearrangement links TRBV12-3 or TRBV12-4 to TRBJ2-5, with 10 bases identical to TRBD2. The TCR originated in a middle-aged man who received an inactivated influenza vaccine. Sequenced here: PBMCs from blood, sampled roughly 12 days after vaccination. The CDR3 DNA reads TGTGCCAGCAGCTGGATAGCGGGAGGTCTTAAGACCCAGTACTTC. Its protein product is CASSWIAGGLKTQYF.